These T cell receptor beta chains were read from a single sample in a study of shared clonotypes between healthy human individuals. Profiled with immunoSEQ multiplex PCR; TCRdb holds only in-frame clones, not every one. The sample gives more than 2 million clones, about 95% of which show up once; roughly 1% is in the top ten. The specimen sequenced was naive CD8+ T cells sorted from blood. These receptors all stem from a man younger than 35 in good health. Both conserved end residues are part of each CDR3. The order of the fields is V gene, D gene, CDR3 length, J gene, CDR3 protein. The D gene is left open where the match is weak.

V gene: TRBV7-6; D gene: .; CDR3 length: 15; J gene: TRBJ1-1; CDR3 protein: CASSHPTGENTEAFF
V gene: TRBV10-3; D gene: TRBD1; CDR3 length: 14; J gene: TRBJ2-7; CDR3 protein: CAIKGTDRVNEQYF
V gene: TRBV7-9; D gene: .; CDR3 length: 14; J gene: TRBJ1-1; CDR3 protein: CASSLTVGNTEAFF
V gene: TRBV11-2; D gene: .; CDR3 length: 16; J gene: TRBJ2-6; CDR3 protein: CASSSWNFSGANVLTF
V gene: TRBV30; D gene: .; CDR3 length: 13; J gene: TRBJ2-2; CDR3 protein: CAWSVSGDGELFF
V gene: TRBV2; D gene: .; CDR3 length: 14; J gene: TRBJ1-2; CDR3 protein: CASSEGQANYGYTF
V gene: TRBV9; D gene: TRBD1; CDR3 length: 16; J gene: TRBJ1-1; CDR3 protein: CASSALPGQANTEAFF
V gene: TRBV29-1; D gene: .; CDR3 length: 13; J gene: TRBJ2-2; CDR3 protein: CSVEEENTGELFF
V gene: TRBV11-2; D gene: .; CDR3 length: 15; J gene: TRBJ2-5; CDR3 protein: CASSLEPGAGETQYF
V gene: TRBV9; D gene: .; CDR3 length: 12; J gene: TRBJ2-7; CDR3 protein: CASSGTNGLQNF
V gene: TRBV10-2; D gene: TRBD1; CDR3 length: 15; J gene: TRBJ2-7; CDR3 protein: CASSEYRDRSYEQYF
V gene: TRBV6-5; D gene: .; CDR3 length: 16; J gene: TRBJ2-7; CDR3 protein: CASSYSPWDGQDEQYF
V gene: TRBV13; D gene: .; CDR3 length: 15; J gene: TRBJ2-7; CDR3 protein: CASSPTGSRDYEQYF
V gene: TRBV7-2; D gene: TRBD2; CDR3 length: 16; J gene: TRBJ2-3; CDR3 protein: CASSIGAGLAVDTQYF
V gene: TRBV2; D gene: .; CDR3 length: 14; J gene: TRBJ1-1; CDR3 protein: CASSEGSGTGEAFF
V gene: TRBV14; D gene: TRBD1; CDR3 length: 16; J gene: TRBJ2-1; CDR3 protein: CASSQTTGSSYNEQFF
V gene: TRBV28; D gene: TRBD1; CDR3 length: 14; J gene: TRBJ2-7; CDR3 protein: CASSEGQGTYEQYF
V gene: TRBV13; D gene: .; CDR3 length: 12; J gene: TRBJ1-1; CDR3 protein: CASSYQGAEAFF
V gene: TRBV9; D gene: TRBD1; CDR3 length: 18; J gene: TRBJ1-2; CDR3 protein: CASSGAGTDVMDNYGYTF
V gene: TRBV4-1; D gene: .; CDR3 length: 13; J gene: TRBJ1-2; CDR3 protein: CASSQGGSYGYTF
V gene: TRBV2; D gene: .; CDR3 length: 11; J gene: TRBJ2-5; CDR3 protein: CAADSTETQYF
V gene: TRBV7-6; D gene: .; CDR3 length: 14; J gene: TRBJ2-3; CDR3 protein: CASSLGSYTDTQYF